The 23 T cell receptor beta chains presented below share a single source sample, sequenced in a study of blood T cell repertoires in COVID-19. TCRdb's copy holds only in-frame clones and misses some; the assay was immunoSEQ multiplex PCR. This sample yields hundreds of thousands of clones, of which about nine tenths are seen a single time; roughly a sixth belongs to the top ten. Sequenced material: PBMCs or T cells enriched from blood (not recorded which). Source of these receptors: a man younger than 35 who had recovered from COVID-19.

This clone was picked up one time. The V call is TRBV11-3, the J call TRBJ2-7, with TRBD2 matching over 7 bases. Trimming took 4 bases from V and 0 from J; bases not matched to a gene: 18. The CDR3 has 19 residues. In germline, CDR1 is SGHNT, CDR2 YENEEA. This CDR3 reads CASSSSSWLAEKNSYEQYF. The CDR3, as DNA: TGTGCCAGCAGCTCATCAAGTTGGCTAGCGGAAAAAAACTCCTACGAGCAGTACTTC. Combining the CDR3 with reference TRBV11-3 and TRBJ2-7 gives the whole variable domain EAGVVQSPRYKIIEKKQPVAFWCNPISGHNTLYWYLQNLGQGPELLIRYENEEAVDDSQLPKDRFSAERLKGVDSTLKIQPAELGDSAVYLCASSSSSWLAEKNSYEQYFGPGTRLTVT.

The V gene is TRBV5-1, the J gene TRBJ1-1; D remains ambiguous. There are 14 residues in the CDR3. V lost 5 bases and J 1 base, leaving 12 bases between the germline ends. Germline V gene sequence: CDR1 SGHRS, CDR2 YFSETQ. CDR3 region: CASSFRIENTEAFF. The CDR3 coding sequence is TGCGCCAGCAGTTTCAGAATCGAGAACACTGAAGCTTTCTTT.

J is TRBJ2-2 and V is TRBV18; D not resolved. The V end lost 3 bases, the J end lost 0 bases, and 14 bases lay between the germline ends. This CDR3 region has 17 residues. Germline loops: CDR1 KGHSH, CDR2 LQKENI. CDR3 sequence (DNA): TGTGCCAGCTCACCCCCCTGGGCATCGGCGAACACCGGGGAGCTGTTTTTT. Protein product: CASSPPWASANTGELFF.

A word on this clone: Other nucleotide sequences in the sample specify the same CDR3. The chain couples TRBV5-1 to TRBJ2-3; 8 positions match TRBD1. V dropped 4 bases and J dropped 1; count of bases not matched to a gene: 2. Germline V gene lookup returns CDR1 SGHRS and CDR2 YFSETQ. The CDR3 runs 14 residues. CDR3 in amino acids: CASSPGQGTDTQYF. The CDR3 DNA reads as TGCGCCAGCAGCCCGGGACAGGGCACAGATACGCAGTATTTT.

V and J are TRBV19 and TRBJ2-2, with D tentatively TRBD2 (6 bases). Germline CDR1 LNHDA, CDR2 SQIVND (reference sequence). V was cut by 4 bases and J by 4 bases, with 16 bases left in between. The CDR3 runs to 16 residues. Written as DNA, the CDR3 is TGTGCCAGTAGTAGGCCGGGGGAGATGAGCACCGGGGAGCTGTTTTTT. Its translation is CASSRPGEMSTGELFF.

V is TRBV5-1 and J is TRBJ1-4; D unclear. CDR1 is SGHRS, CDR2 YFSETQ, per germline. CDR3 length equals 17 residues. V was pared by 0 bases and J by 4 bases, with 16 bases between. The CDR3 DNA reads TGCGCCAGCAGCTTGGGACATCTTGAGGGCCTTAATGAAAAACTGTTTTTT. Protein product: CASSLGHLEGLNEKLFF.

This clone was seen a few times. The CDR3 DNA is TGTGCCAGCAGCAAAGGCAGCAGCGGGAGGCTTTCGGCCGGGGAGCTGTTTTTT. It encodes CASSKGSSGRLSAGELFF. The rearrangement links TRBV21-1 to TRBJ2-2; the D call TRBD2 from the table was never checked on the DNA. TRBV21-1 constitutes a pseudogene. CDR3 length: 18 amino acids.

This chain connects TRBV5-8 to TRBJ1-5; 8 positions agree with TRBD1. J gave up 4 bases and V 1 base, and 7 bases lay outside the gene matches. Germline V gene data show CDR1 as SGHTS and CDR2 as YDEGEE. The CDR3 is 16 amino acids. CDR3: CASSLWQGAKNQPQHF. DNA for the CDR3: TGTGCCAGCAGCTTGTGGCAGGGGGCGAAAAATCAGCCCCAGCATTTT. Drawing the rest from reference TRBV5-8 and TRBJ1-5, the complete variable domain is EAGVTQSPTHLIKTRGQQATLRCSPISGHTSVYWYQQALGLGLQFLLWYDEGEERNRGNFPPRFSGRQFPNYSSELNVNALELEDSALYLCASSLWQGAKNQPQHFGDGTRLSIL.

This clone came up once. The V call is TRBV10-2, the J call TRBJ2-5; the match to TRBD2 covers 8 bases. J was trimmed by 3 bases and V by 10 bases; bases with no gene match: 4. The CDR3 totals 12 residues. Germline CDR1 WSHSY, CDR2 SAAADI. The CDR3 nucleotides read TGCGCCACCCGAGCGGGAGAAGAGACCCAGTACTTC. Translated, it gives CATRAGEETQYF.

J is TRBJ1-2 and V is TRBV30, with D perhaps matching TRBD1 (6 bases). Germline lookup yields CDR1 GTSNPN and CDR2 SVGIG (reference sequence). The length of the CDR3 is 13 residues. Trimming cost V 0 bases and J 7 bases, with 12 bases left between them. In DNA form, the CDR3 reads TGTGCCTGGAGTGTATCAACAGGGTTTGGCTACACCTTC. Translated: CAWSVSTGFGYTF.

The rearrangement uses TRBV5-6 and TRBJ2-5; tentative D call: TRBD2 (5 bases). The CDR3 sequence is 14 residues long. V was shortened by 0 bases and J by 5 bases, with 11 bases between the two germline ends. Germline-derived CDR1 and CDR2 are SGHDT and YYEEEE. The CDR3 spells CASSLDPRGETQYF. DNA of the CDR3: TGTGCCAGCAGCTTGGATCCTAGAGGGGAGACCCAGTACTTC.

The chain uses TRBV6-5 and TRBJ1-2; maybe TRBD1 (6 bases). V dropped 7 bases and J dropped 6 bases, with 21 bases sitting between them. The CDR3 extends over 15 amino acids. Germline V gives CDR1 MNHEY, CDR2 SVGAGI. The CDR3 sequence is CASNKGRGGRNGYTF. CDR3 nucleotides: TGTGCCAGCAACAAGGGCCGCGGGGGGCGAAATGGCTACACCTTC.

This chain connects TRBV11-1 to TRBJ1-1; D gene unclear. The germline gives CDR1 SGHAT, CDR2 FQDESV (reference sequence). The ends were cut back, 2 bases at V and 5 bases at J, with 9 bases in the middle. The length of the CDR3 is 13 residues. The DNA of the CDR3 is TGTGCCAGCAGCTTATACGGAGGAACTGAAGCTTTCTTT. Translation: CASSLYGGTEAFF.

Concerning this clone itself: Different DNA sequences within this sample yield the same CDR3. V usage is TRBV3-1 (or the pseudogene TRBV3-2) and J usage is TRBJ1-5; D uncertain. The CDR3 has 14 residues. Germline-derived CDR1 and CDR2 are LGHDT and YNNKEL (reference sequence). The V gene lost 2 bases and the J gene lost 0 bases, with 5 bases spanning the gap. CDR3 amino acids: CASSQTSSNQPQHF. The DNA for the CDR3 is TGTGCCAGCAGCCAAACAAGTAGCAATCAGCCCCAGCATTTT.

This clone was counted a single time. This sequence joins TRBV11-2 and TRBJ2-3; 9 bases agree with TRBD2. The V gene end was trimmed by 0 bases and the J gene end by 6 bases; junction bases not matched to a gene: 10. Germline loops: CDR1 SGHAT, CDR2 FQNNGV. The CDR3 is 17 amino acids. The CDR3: CASSLELRSGRRDTQYF. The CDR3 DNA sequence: TGTGCCAGCAGCTTAGAGTTAAGAAGCGGGAGGCGGGATACGCAGTATTTT.

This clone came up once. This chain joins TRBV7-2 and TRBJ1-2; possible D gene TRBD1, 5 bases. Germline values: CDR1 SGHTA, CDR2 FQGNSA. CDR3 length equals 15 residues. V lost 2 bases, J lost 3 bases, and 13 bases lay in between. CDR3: CASSLNGGQDYGYTF. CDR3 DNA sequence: TGTGCCAGCAGCTTAAACGGGGGTCAGGACTATGGCTACACCTTC.

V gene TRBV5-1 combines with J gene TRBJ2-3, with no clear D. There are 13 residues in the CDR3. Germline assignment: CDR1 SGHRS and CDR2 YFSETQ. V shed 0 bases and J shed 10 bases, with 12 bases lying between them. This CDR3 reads CASSLDLALAQYF. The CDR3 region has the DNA TGCGCCAGCAGCTTGGACTTGGCGCTAGCGCAGTATTTT.

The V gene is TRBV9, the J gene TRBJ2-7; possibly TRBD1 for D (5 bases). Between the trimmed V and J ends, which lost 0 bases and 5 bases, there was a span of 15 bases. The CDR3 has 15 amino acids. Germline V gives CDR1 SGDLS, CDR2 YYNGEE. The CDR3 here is CASSVAGTGQNEQYF. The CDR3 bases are TGTGCCAGCAGCGTAGCTGGAACAGGCCAGAACGAGCAGTACTTC.

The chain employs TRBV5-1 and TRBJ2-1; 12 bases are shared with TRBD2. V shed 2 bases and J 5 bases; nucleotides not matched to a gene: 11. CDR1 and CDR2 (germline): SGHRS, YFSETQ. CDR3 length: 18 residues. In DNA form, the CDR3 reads TGCGCCAGCAGCTTTCCGCTAGCGGGAGGGAGGGACCACAATGAGCAGTTCTTC. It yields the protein CASSFPLAGGRDHNEQFF.

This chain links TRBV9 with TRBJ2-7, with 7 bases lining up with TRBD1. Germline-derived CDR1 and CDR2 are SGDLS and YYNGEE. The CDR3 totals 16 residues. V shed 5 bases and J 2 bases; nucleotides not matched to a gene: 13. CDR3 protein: CASRGAARQGPYEQYF. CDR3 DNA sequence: TGTGCCAGCAGGGGGGCGGCGAGACAGGGTCCCTACGAGCAGTACTTC.

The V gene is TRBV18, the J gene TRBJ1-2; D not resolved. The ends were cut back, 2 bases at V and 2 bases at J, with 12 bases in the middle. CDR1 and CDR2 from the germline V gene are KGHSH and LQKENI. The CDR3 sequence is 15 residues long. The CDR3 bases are TGTGCCAGCTCACCAGGGCAGTCTATGAACTATGGCTACACCTTC. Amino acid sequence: CASSPGQSMNYGYTF.

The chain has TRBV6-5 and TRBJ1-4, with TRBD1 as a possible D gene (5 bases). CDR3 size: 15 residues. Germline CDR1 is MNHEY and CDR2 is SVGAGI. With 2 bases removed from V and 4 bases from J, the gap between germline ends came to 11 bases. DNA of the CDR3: TGTGCCAGCAGTTACCGGGGGGGGGATAATGAAAAACTGTTTTTT. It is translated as CASSYRGGDNEKLFF.

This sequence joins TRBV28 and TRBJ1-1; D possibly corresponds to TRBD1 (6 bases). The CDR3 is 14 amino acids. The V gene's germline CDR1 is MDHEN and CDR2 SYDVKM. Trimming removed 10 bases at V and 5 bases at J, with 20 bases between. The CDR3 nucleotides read TGTGCCACACTCCCTCTCGGGGGGCAGACTGAAGCTTTCTTT. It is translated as CATLPLGGQTEAFF.